The 12 T cell receptor beta chains reported below all come from one sample, sequenced in a study of cytomegalovirus exposure and HLA in healthy donors. Primers: 60 Vbeta forward and 13 Jbeta reverse. Profiling relied on immunoSEQ multiplex PCR, and the TCRdb table lists in-frame clones only, not all of them. This sample has under 250,000 clones, with less than 85% found just once. The sample taken for sequencing was PBMCs. Receptors originate from a man between 18 and 29 years old in good health and CMV-seronegative.

The rearrangement uses TRBV19 and TRBJ1-5, with 8 bases lining up with TRBD1. Looked up from germline, CDR1 is LNHDA and CDR2 is SQIVND (reference sequence). The CDR3 has 14 residues. The V segment lost 2 bases and the J segment 6 bases; nucleotides outside the gene matches: 3. CDR3 sequence reads: CASSINTGGQPQHF. Here the CDR3 DNA reads TGTGCCAGTAGTATAAATACAGGGGGTCAGCCCCAGCATTTT.

The chain combines TRBV18 with TRBJ2-7, with 10 bases that match TRBD2. This CDR3 has 14 residues. With V trimmed by 4 bases and J by 7 bases, 7 bases remained unmatched. Germline V gene lookup returns CDR1 KGHSH and CDR2 LQKENI. This CDR3 reads CASSLQTSGLEQYF. In DNA, the CDR3 is TGTGCCAGCTCACTACAGACTAGCGGGCTAGAGCAGTACTTC.

The gene calls are TRBV19 and TRBJ1-1, with D uncertain. The germline V gene encodes CDR1 LNHDA and CDR2 SQIVND (reference sequence). The CDR3 runs 13 residues. Deletions cut 5 bases from V and 1 base from J, with 8 bases between. CDR3 sequence (DNA): TGTGCCAGTAGTGACGGGTGGAACACTGAAGCTTTCTTT. Its translation: CASSDGWNTEAFF.

The chain combines TRBV30 with TRBJ1-4; perhaps TRBD1 as D (6 bases). Deletions cut 0 bases from V and 8 bases from J, with 13 bases between. The CDR3 totals 14 residues. Germline CDR1 GTSNPN, CDR2 SVGIG (reference sequence). Here the CDR3 reads CAWSVRRGAEKLFF. In DNA form, the CDR3 reads TGTGCCTGGAGTGTACGACGGGGGGCCGAAAAACTGTTTTTT.

The chain is built from TRBV30 and TRBJ1-6, with D unresolved. The CDR3 length is 13 residues. Germline CDR1 is GTSNPN and CDR2 is SVGIG (reference sequence). The V and J ends lost 4 bases and 7 bases respectively, with 11 bases between them. CDR3 bases: TGTGCCTGGACAGGAATCGGAAATTCACCCCTCCACTTT. Translating it yields CAWTGIGNSPLHF.

About this clone: Other DNA sequences from this sample encode an identical CDR3 as well. This rearrangement joins TRBV6-5 to TRBJ1-2, with D perhaps matching TRBD1 (6 bases). Trimming stripped 6 bases from V and 5 bases from J, with 13 bases between. Germline V gene data show CDR1 as MNHEY and CDR2 as SVGAGI. The CDR3 is 13 amino acids. The CDR3 bases are TGTGCCAGCAGGAACGGGGGGGCGTATGGCTACACCTTC. Its translation is CASRNGGAYGYTF.

The chain employs TRBV7-9 and TRBJ2-3, with 12 bases identical to TRBD1. The CDR3 extends over 15 amino acids. J lost 5 bases, V lost 6 bases, and 6 bases had no gene match. Germline V lookup: CDR1 SEHNR, CDR2 FQNEAQ (reference sequence). The CDR3 region is CASRAGQGARDTQYF. In nucleotides, the CDR3 is TGTGCCAGCAGGGCGGGACAGGGGGCAAGAGATACGCAGTATTTT.

The CDR3 sequence is CASSSPGGPPSYEQYF. The CDR3 bases are TGTGCCAGCAGCTCTCCAGGGGGCCCGCCCAGCTACGAGCAGTACTTC. The V and J genes are TRBV13 and TRBJ2-7; 8 bases line up with TRBD1. V lost 4 bases and J lost 3; bases outside the gene matches: 11. In germline, CDR1 is PRHDT, CDR2 FYEKMQ (reference sequence). This CDR3 is 16 amino acids long.

This chain joins TRBV5-3 and TRBJ1-1; 7 bases fit TRBD1. TRBV5-3 is given ORF status, its function remaining uncertain. The CDR3 is made up of 15 amino acids. Trimming at V came to 0 bases and at J to 4 bases, leaving 6 bases not matched to a gene. CDR3 in amino acids: CARSLDGHRGTEAFF. The CDR3 region has the DNA TGTGCCAGAAGCTTGGACGGTCACAGGGGCACTGAAGCTTTCTTT.

V and J are TRBV7-8 and TRBJ2-1; 12 nucleotides align to TRBD2. Losses at the gene ends were 2 bases for V and 7 bases for J; bases not matched to a gene: 9. Germline V CDR1 and CDR2: SGHVS, FQNEAQ. CDR3 size: 17 residues. CDR3 DNA sequence: TGTGCCAGCAGCTTATCTAGCGGGAGGGATTTTGGAAATGAGCAGTTCTTC. It codes for CASSLSSGRDFGNEQFF.

In its sample, this clone was seen a few times. CDR3 coding DNA: TGTGCCAGCTCACCCTCCGGGACACCCACCGGGGAGCTGTTTTTT. It yields the protein CASSPSGTPTGELFF. This chain connects TRBV18 to TRBJ2-2, with D possibly being TRBD1 (6 bases). V was pared by 3 bases and J by 4 bases, with 12 bases between. The germline V gene encodes CDR1 KGHSH and CDR2 LQKENI. The CDR3 has 15 residues.

J is TRBJ2-7 and V is TRBV11-2, with 8 bases lining up with TRBD1. Germline values: CDR1 SGHAT, CDR2 FQNNGV. Trimming took 4 bases from V and 5 from J; bases not matched to a gene: 7. CDR3 size: 14 residues. CDR3 sequence: CASSSQGALNEQYF. The CDR3 bases are TGTGCCAGCAGCTCCCAGGGGGCGCTGAACGAGCAGTACTTC.